These 10 T cell receptor beta chains share one sample of origin, sequenced in a study of cytomegalovirus exposure and HLA in healthy donors. TCRdb keeps only in-frame clones here, not all; method: immunoSEQ multiplex PCR. This sample carries about 86,000 clones, 90% to 95% of them seen once, and the ten largest clones take over 0.65%. Sequenced: PBMCs. The receptors stem from a young man in good health and CMV-seronegative.

The CDR3 DNA reads TGTGCCAGCAGCTTAGGGGCGGGGATACACAATGAGCAGTTCTTC. Protein sequence: CASSLGAGIHNEQFF. This chain connects TRBV13 to TRBJ2-1, with a tentative D call TRBD2 (6 bases). Between the trimmed V and J ends, which lost 0 bases and 5 bases, there was a span of 11 bases. This CDR3 region has 15 residues. Germline lookup yields CDR1 PRHDT and CDR2 FYEKMQ (reference sequence). Supplemented by reference TRBV13 and TRBJ2-1, the full variable domain reads AAGVIQSPRHLIKEKRETATLKCYPIPRHDTVYWYQQGPGQDPQFLISFYEKMQSDKGSIPDRFSAQQFSDYHSELNMSSLELGDSALYFCASSLGAGIHNEQFFGPGTRLTVL.

The genes are TRBV15 and TRBJ2-7, with TRBD1 identical over 9 bases. The CDR3 is 15 residues long. Germline V gene sequence: CDR1 LNHNV, CDR2 YYDKDF (reference sequence). V lost 2 bases to trimming and J lost 4 bases; unmatched junction nucleotides: 6. This chain's CDR3 is CATSRTGTGYYEQYF. The CDR3 DNA follows: TGTGCCACCAGCAGAACCGGGACAGGGTATTACGAGCAGTACTTC.

The J gene is TRBJ2-7, the V gene TRBV27; 7 bases match TRBD1. The CDR3 is 14 residues long. Unmatched junction bases numbered 6, after V lost 5 bases and J lost 2 bases. Germline V gene sequence: CDR1 MNHEY, CDR2 SMNVEV (reference sequence). The CDR3 spells CASSEGTVPYEQYF. The CDR3 DNA reads as TGTGCCAGCAGTGAGGGGACAGTACCCTACGAGCAGTACTTC.

This clone rates as medium-sized (0.01 to 0.1%). The chain recombines TRBV6-1 with TRBJ2-1; 10 bases fit TRBD2. Germline CDR1 reads MNHNS; CDR2 reads SASEGT. J lost 2 bases, V lost 4 bases, and 2 bases had no gene match. The length of the CDR3 is 15 residues. The CDR3 is CASSGLAGTYNEQFF. In nucleotides, the CDR3 is TGTGCCAGCAGTGGACTAGCGGGTACCTACAATGAGCAGTTCTTC.

This clone was detected only once. The gene calls are TRBV18 and TRBJ1-1; no firm D call. Germline loops: CDR1 KGHSH, CDR2 LQKENI. V lost 3 bases, J lost 1 base, and 15 bases lay in between. The CDR3 totals 16 residues. The CDR3 sequence is CASSPSLKRGNTEAFF. CDR3 bases: TGTGCCAGCTCACCCTCCTTAAAGCGGGGGAACACTGAAGCTTTCTTT. Full variable domain (remainder filled in from reference TRBV18 and TRBJ1-1): NAGVMQNPRHLVRRRGQEARLRCSPMKGHSHVYWYRQLPEEGLKFMVYLQKENIIDESGMPKERFSAEFPKEGPSILRIQQVVRGDSAAYFCASSPSLKRGNTEAFFGQGTRLTVV.

The chain joins TRBV4-3 to TRBJ2-1; D possibly corresponds to TRBD2 (5 bases). Between the trimmed V and J ends, which lost 2 bases and 10 bases, there was a span of 18 bases. The CDR3 is 15 residues long. Per the germline V gene, CDR1 is LGHNA and CDR2 is YSLEER. CDR3 residues: CASSQLPPGEGEQFF. CDR3 sequence (DNA): TGCGCCAGCAGCCAATTACCTCCCGGGGAAGGGGAGCAGTTCTTC.

This clone has more than one count but fewer than ten. The chain recombines TRBV5-1 with TRBJ2-6; 12 nucleotides match TRBD1. J lost 4 bases, V lost 6 bases, and 8 bases had no gene match. In germline, CDR1 is SGHRS, CDR2 YFSETQ. The CDR3 sequence is 17 residues long. In DNA form, the CDR3 reads TGCGCCAGCACTATCGGGACAGGGGGCTCGGGGGCCAACGTCCTGACTTTC. The encoded protein is CASTIGTGGSGANVLTF.

This clone occurred once. V and J are TRBV4-1 and TRBJ2-7; the match to TRBD1 covers 7 bases. CDR3 length: 16 amino acids. In germline, CDR1 is MGHRA, CDR2 YSYEKL. The junction had 6 bases not matched to a gene; V was cut back by 0 bases and J by 1 base. CDR3 DNA: TGCGCCAGCAGCCAAGAAGGTAGGGGGCAGTCCTACGAGCAGTACTTC. This encodes CASSQEGRGQSYEQYF.

The chain employs TRBV6-1 and TRBJ2-2; a possible D gene is TRBD1 (7 bases). The CDR3 totals 16 residues. The germline V gene has CDR1 MNHNS and CDR2 SASEGT. Trimming took 0 bases from V and 6 from J, leaving 14 bases between them. The CDR3 protein is CASSEARQGGSGELFF. CDR3 DNA sequence: TGTGCCAGCAGTGAAGCTAGGCAGGGGGGTTCCGGGGAGCTGTTTTTT.

This rearrangement joins TRBV5-1 to TRBJ2-5, with 8 positions matching TRBD1. In germline, CDR1 is SGHRS, CDR2 YFSETQ. Losses at the gene ends were 0 bases for V and 5 bases for J; bases not matched to a gene: 6. The CDR3 totals 15 residues. The DNA of the CDR3 is TGCGCCAGCAGCTTGGCCAGGGGGCCCGGGGAGACCCAGTACTTC. This encodes CASSLARGPGETQYF.